This T cell receptor beta chain was profiled in a study of cytomegalovirus exposure and HLA in healthy donors. Whole-study context: Early release data held some 80 million unique TCRs from HLA-typed donors.

Study-wide results and limits: According to a later analysis, most TCR beta chains associated with CMV appeared HLA-restricted.

V lost 4 bases and J lost 6, with 16 bases in between. Germline V CDR1 and CDR2: LNHDA, SQIVND (reference sequence). The CDR3 extends over 15 amino acids. It was with 60 Vbeta and 13 Jbeta primers that the PCR ran. Sequencing used immunoSEQ multiplex PCR; TCRdb keeps in-frame clones, though not all of them. In the table there are about 160,000 clones, 65% to 85% of which are singletons. As to this clone: Antigen specificity is unknown.

The chain couples TRBV19 to TRBJ2-1, with a possible D match to TRBD1 (6 bases). This TCR came from a male donor in good health and CMV-seropositive. Sequencing input: PBMCs. Here the CDR3 reads CASSRGGGGGNEQFF. For the CDR3, the DNA is TGTGCCAGTAGTAGAGGGGGTGGAGGAGGCAATGAGCAGTTCTTC.